Listed below are T cell receptor beta chains from one sample, sequenced in a study of blood T cell repertoires in COVID-19. Generated by immunoSEQ multiplex PCR, the TCRdb table keeps only in-frame clones and is missing some. The sample carries over 150,000 clones, roughly 80% recorded once. The specimen was peripheral blood. Every receptor here comes from a man in his 60s with acute or convalescent COVID-19. Both conserved end residues are part of each CDR3. A D gene is named only where the DNA matches it firmly. Clone size is shown for a subset of rows, as once, few, many or a class of expanded clone.

>TRBD1|.|TRBV2|TRBJ2-7|14
TGTGCCAGCAGCCGGGACAGGTCATCCTACGAGCAGTACTTC
CASSRDRSSYEQYF
>TRBD1|.|TRBV7-6|TRBJ2-2|17
TGTGCCAGCAGCTCATACCGGGACAGGGGGCCTGTCGGGGAGCTGTTTTTT
CASSSYRDRGPVGELFF
>.|.|TRBV9|TRBJ1-6|15
TGTGCCAGCAGCCCAGCGGACCGGTCAAATTCACCCCTCCACTTT
CASSPADRSNSPLHF
>TRBD1|.|TRBV4-2|TRBJ2-2|15
TGTGCCAGCAGCCAAGATACAGGGGGGCACGGGGAGCTGTTTTTT
CASSQDTGGHGELFF
>.|.|TRBV11-2|TRBJ2-3|16
TGTGCCAGCAGCTCCTGGACTGAAACGAGCACAGATACGCAGTATTTT
CASSSWTETSTDTQYF
>.|.|TRBV7-3|TRBJ2-1|15
TGTGCCAGCAGCCTTCTAGCGTCATCCTACAATGAGCAGTTCTTC
CASSLLASSYNEQFF
>.|.|TRBV27|TRBJ2-5|12
TGTGCCAGCAGTTCCTACCCAGAGACCCAGTACTTC
CASSSYPETQYF
>.|.|TRBV12-3/TRBV12-4|TRBJ2-5|12
TGTGCCAGCAGTTTAGAGCGAGAGACCCAGTACTTC
CASSLERETQYF
>.|.|TRBV5-5|TRBJ1-2|12
TGTGCCAGCAGCCCCGGACAGTATGGCTACACCTTC
CASSPGQYGYTF
>.|many|TRBV20-1|TRBJ1-2|11
TGCAGCCGAGACAGCAACTATGGCTACACCTTC
CSRDSNYGYTF
>TRBD1|many|TRBV10-3|TRBJ1-2|15
TGTGCCATCAGTGAGTCAGGGGACAGCCTCTATGGCTACACCTTC
CAISESGDSLYGYTF
>.|.|TRBV18|TRBJ1-2|15
TGTGCCAGCTCACCACCGGGGCAAAAATTCTATGGCTACACCTTC
CASSPPGQKFYGYTF
>TRBD1|.|TRBV24-1|TRBJ1-1|12
TGTGCCACCAGTGATCGGGACAGTGAAGCTTTCTTT
CATSDRDSEAFF
>.|few|TRBV5-6|TRBJ2-1|15
TGTGCCAGCAGCTTGTATATCGGGGGGCTGGATGAGCAGTTCTTC
CASSLYIGGLDEQFF
>TRBD2|.|TRBV5-4|TRBJ2-5|18
TGTGCCAGCAGCTTGGAGTCTAGCGGGGGGGTGTACCAAGAGACCCAGTACTTC
CASSLESSGGVYQETQYF
>.|few|TRBV27|TRBJ2-1|13
TGTGCCAGCAGGGCTAGCGAATACAATGAGCAGTTCTTC
CASRASEYNEQFF
>.|.|TRBV7-2|TRBJ2-7|14
TGTGCCAGCAGCTATGACACTTACTCCTACGAGCAGTACTTC
CASSYDTYSYEQYF
>TRBD1|once|TRBV5-1|TRBJ2-2|18
TGCGCCAGCAGCAAACTGTTAGGGACAGGACGAGGCACCGGGGAGCTGTTTTTT
CASSKLLGTGRGTGELFF
>TRBD1|.|TRBV24-1|TRBJ2-1|16
TGTGCCACCAGTGATCCGGACAGGGGCTTCTACAATGAGCAGTTCTTC
CATSDPDRGFYNEQFF
>.|few|TRBV5-4|TRBJ1-6|15
TGTGCCAGCAGCTTGGCTAGCGGGGGGGTCTCACCCCTCCACTTT
CASSLASGGVSPLHF
>.|once|TRBV4-3|TRBJ1-2|15
TGCGCCAGCAGCCAAGATCTCCCCGGGAACTATGGCTACACCTTC
CASSQDLPGNYGYTF
>TRBD1|.|TRBV7-2|TRBJ1-5|15
TGTGCCAGCAGCGTACTTACAGGGGGCAACCAGCCCCAGCATTTT
CASSVLTGGNQPQHF
>TRBD1|.|TRBV5-4|TRBJ1-1|15
TGTGCCAGCAGCTTGGCCGGAGGGGGCAACACTGAAGCTTTCTTT
CASSLAGGGNTEAFF
>TRBD1|.|TRBV7-3|TRBJ2-2|16
TGTGCCAGCACTGAGACCGGGACAGGGCAGGCCGGGGAGCTGTTTTTT
CASTETGTGQAGELFF
>.|.|TRBV19|TRBJ1-5|15
TGTGCCAGTAGTATGGGGGGGTATAGCAATCAGCCCCAGCATTTT
CASSMGGYSNQPQHF
>.|.|TRBV9|TRBJ1-6|16
TGTGCCAGCAGCACCCGACCGACTCTCGACGATTCACCCCTCCACTTT
CASSTRPTLDDSPLHF
>TRBD1|.|TRBV30|TRBJ1-1|13
TGTGCCTGGAGCTTTGGACAGGGCACTGAAGCTTTCTTT
CAWSFGQGTEAFF
>TRBD1|.|TRBV2|TRBJ1-5|16
TGTGCCAGCAGTAGATTGGCCGGGACAGACAATCAGCCCCAGCATTTT
CASSRLAGTDNQPQHF
>TRBD1|.|TRBV2|TRBJ1-1|14
TGTGCCAGCAGACCTACAGGGGGGAACACTGAAGCTTTCTTT
CASRPTGGNTEAFF
>.|once|TRBV5-4|TRBJ1-1|14
TGTGCCAGCAGCTTTTTCGGGGGAAACACTGAAGCTTTCTTT
CASSFFGGNTEAFF
>.|.|TRBV7-8|TRBJ2-7|11
TGTGCCAGCAGCTTAAAACTCGAGCAGTACTTC
CASSLKLEQYF